This T cell receptor beta chain stems from a study of metastatic and nonmetastatic thyroid tumors. At the level of the study: Malignant and benign thyroid patients had repertoires compared in peripheral blood and tumor or nodule tissue. Points from the study as a whole: Within blood and tumor, benign nodules reportedly had significantly lower TCR beta diversity than malignant thyroid tumors did.

The entire patient cohort was treatment-naive prior to thyroid surgery. Concerning this clone itself: Its target is not known.

Per the study methods: Construction of a distant-metastasis classifier for papillary thyroid cancer relied on CDR3 differences across clinicopathological groups. With MiXCR, TCRdb reprocessed the PCR reads. TCRdb's processing, not the authors', yielded these V and J calls. Here the sample spans about 92,000 clones, just under 15% being singletons. Deletions cut 7 bases from V and 8 bases from J, with 33 bases between. In germline, CDR1 is MNHEY, CDR2 SVGEGT. The CDR3 sequence is 19 residues long. The TCR originated in a female donor with papillary thyroid cancer or a benign thyroid nodule (not recorded which). Some clones in this sample may be carry-over from other donors' samples. The genes are TRBV6-2 or TRBV6-3 and TRBJ2-1, with a tentative D call TRBD2 (5 bases). The sample consisted of blood. The CDR3 bases are TGTGCCAGCATCGCCAAGTCGATTCGAGCGGTGGTTCTGGGGTATGAGCAGTTCTTC. Protein sequence: CASIAKSIRAVVLGYEQFF.